The 17 T cell receptor beta chains in this list originate from one sample, sequenced in a study of T cells in Graves' hyperthyroidism and ophthalmopathy. Researchers took RNA transcripts and amplified the TCR beta CDR3 regions from them. HTBI primers were used for first-round RT-PCR of the TCR CDR3. TCRdb independently ran MiXCR on the multiplex PCR reads; one entry per CDR3 protein. The sample includes about 560,000 distinct CDR3 sequences, 16% of them seen just once. The specimen sequenced was blood. Source of these receptors: a woman between 18 and 29 years old with Graves' hyperthyroidism.

V gene TRBV5-4 combines with J gene TRBJ2-5, with 7 positions matching TRBD1. The CDR3 spans 15 residues. Trimming at V came to 4 bases and at J to 0 bases, leaving 6 bases not matched to a gene. Germline V lookup: CDR1 SGHNT, CDR2 YYREEE (reference sequence). The CDR3 loop is CASSPGQIYQETQYF. CDR3 nucleotide sequence: TGTGCCAGCAGCCCGGGACAGATCTACCAAGAGACCCAGTACTTC. The whole variable domain, filled in from reference TRBV5-4 and TRBJ2-5, reads ETGVTQSPTHLIKTRGQQVTLRCSSQSGHNTVSWYQQALGQGPQFIFQYYREEENGRGNFPPRFSGLQFPNYSSELNVNALELDDSALYLCASSPGQIYQETQYFGPGTRLLVL.

This clonotype has more than one count but fewer than ten. V gene TRBV18 combines with J gene TRBJ2-1; D is undetermined. Trimming cost V 5 bases and J 7 bases, with 18 bases left between them. Per the germline V gene, CDR1 is KGHSH and CDR2 is LQKENI. This CDR3 has 15 residues. The CDR3 nucleotides are TGTGCCAGCTCAGCCGAGGTGGCGGCCTTTAATGAGCAGTTCTTC. Encoded protein: CASSAEVAAFNEQFF.

This clonotype was observed at least ten times. The rearrangement uses TRBV27 and TRBJ1-2; TRBD1 aligns across 7 bases. The length of the CDR3 is 15 residues. In germline, CDR1 is MNHEY, CDR2 SMNVEV (reference sequence). Germline trimming cut 5 bases from V and 4 bases from J; bases unmatched to any gene: 10. The CDR3 is CASSLTGTALYGYTF. CDR3 nucleotides: TGTGCCAGCAGTCTTACAGGGACAGCCCTCTATGGCTACACCTTC.

This clonotype was detected many times. The rearrangement joins TRBV2 to TRBJ1-2, with D perhaps TRBD1 (5 bases). V was trimmed by 1 base and J by 1 base, leaving 10 bases between them. This CDR3 is 15 amino acids long. Per the germline V gene, CDR1 is SNHLY and CDR2 is FYNNEI. DNA of the CDR3: TGTGCCAGCAGTGAAGGCCCAGGGATTAACTATGGCTACACCTTC. Protein: CASSEGPGINYGYTF. The whole variable domain, remainder taken from reference TRBV2 and TRBJ1-2, is EPEVTQTPSHQVTQMGQEVILRCVPISNHLYFYWYRQILGQKVEFLVSFYNNEISEKSEIFDDQFSVERPDGSNFTLKIRSTKLEDSAMYFCASSEGPGINYGYTFGSGTRLTVV.

This clonotype came up many times. The rearrangement joins TRBV5-1 to TRBJ1-6; the match to TRBD1 covers 8 bases. V lost 0 bases to trimming and J lost 10 bases; unmatched junction nucleotides: 6. The CDR3 extends over 15 amino acids. Germline CDR1 and CDR2: SGHRS and YFSETQ. The CDR3 DNA sequence: TGCGCCAGCAGCTTGGAGGGGACAGGAGGATCACCCCTCCACTTT. Translation: CASSLEGTGGSPLHF. The entire variable domain, with the rest obtained from reference TRBV5-1 and TRBJ1-6, is as follows: KAGVTQTPRYLIKTRGQQVTLSCSPISGHRSVSWYQQTPGQGLQFLFEYFSETQRNKGNFPGRFSGRQFSNSRSEMNVSTLELGDSALYLCASSLEGTGGSPLHFGNGTRLTVT.

This clonotype has a handful of counts. The chain is built from TRBV10-3 and TRBJ2-1; D is undetermined. The V and J ends lost 5 bases and 10 bases respectively, with 12 bases between them. Germline assignment: CDR1 ENHRY and CDR2 SYGVKD. The CDR3 loop spans 12 amino acids. This chain's CDR3 is CAISYSTEEQFF. The DNA for the CDR3 is TGTGCCATCAGTTATTCTACAGAGGAGCAGTTCTTC.

The gene calls are TRBV6-1 and TRBJ1-1; TRBD1 might be the D (5 bases). V lost 6 bases to trimming and J lost 5 bases, with 13 bases between them. The CDR3 runs to 13 residues. Germline lookup yields CDR1 MNHNS and CDR2 SASEGT. This CDR3 is CASSGARYTEAFF. DNA for the CDR3: TGTGCCAGCAGCGGGGCACGATATACTGAAGCTTTCTTT.

In this sample, this clonotype turned up many times. The chain is built from TRBV6-2 or TRBV6-3 and TRBJ1-2; D is uncertain. The V end lost 2 bases, the J end lost 4 bases, and 5 bases lay between the germline ends. This CDR3 comprises 12 residues. Germline V lookup: CDR1 MNHEY, CDR2 SVGEGT. The DNA for the CDR3 is TGTGCCAGCAGTTACAGTTCCTATGGCTACACCTTC. This codes for CASSYSSYGYTF.

This clonotype was seen repeatedly, ten times or more. J is TRBJ2-5 and V is TRBV2, with TRBD2 matching 8 bases. Germline CDR1 and CDR2: SNHLY and FYNNEI. The V segment lost 3 bases and the J segment 5 bases; nucleotides outside the gene matches: 8. The CDR3 is 15 amino acids. This CDR3 is CASSDPGGATETQYF. CDR3 DNA sequence: TGTGCCAGCAGTGACCCCGGGGGGGCTACGGAGACCCAGTACTTC. Filled out from reference TRBV2 and TRBJ2-5, the complete variable domain reads EPEVTQTPSHQVTQMGQEVILRCVPISNHLYFYWYRQILGQKVEFLVSFYNNEISEKSEIFDDQFSVERPDGSNFTLKIRSTKLEDSAMYFCASSDPGGATETQYFGPGTRLLVL.

The V call is TRBV24-1, the J call TRBJ1-2; tentative D call: TRBD1 (5 bases). CDR3 length: 15 amino acids. V lost 12 bases and J lost 1, with 20 bases in between. The V gene's germline CDR1 is KGHDR and CDR2 SFDVKD. The CDR3 region has the DNA TGTGCCCCCCTGACGACAGAGAAACTTAACTATGGCTACACCTTC. Protein product: CAPLTTEKLNYGYTF.

This clonotype came up a few times. V and J are TRBV5-1 and TRBJ1-1; TRBD1 matches 8 bases. V trimming: 2 bases; J trimming: 6 bases; junction bases outside the gene matches: 6. This CDR3 contains 14 residues. Germline V gene sequence: CDR1 SGHRS, CDR2 YFSETQ. CDR3: CASSFQGARAEAFF. The CDR3 bases are TGCGCCAGCAGCTTTCAGGGGGCCAGGGCTGAAGCTTTCTTT.

The chain joins TRBV28 to TRBJ2-1, with D unclear. The germline gives CDR1 MDHEN, CDR2 SYDVKM. This CDR3 has 14 residues. With 6 bases removed from V and 7 bases from J, the gap between germline ends came to 16 bases. For the CDR3, the DNA is TGTGCCAGCAGCCTACCGTTAATACCTAATGAGCAGTTCTTC. Encoded protein: CASSLPLIPNEQFF.

This clonotype was seen ten or more times. This rearrangement joins TRBV20-1 to TRBJ2-7; tentatively, D is TRBD2 (6 bases). Germline V gene data show CDR1 as DFQATT and CDR2 as SNEGSKA (reference sequence). Trimming left V 5 bases short and J 5 bases short, with 16 bases between. The CDR3 consists of 13 residues. CDR3 in DNA: TGCAGTGCTCCTAGGCAAAGGGAGGACGAGCAGTACTTC. Translation: CSAPRQREDEQYF.

This clonotype has a handful of counts. V usage is TRBV6-1 and J usage is TRBJ2-7, with 10 bases matching TRBD1. The V gene's germline CDR1 is MNHNS and CDR2 SASEGT. V dropped 4 bases and J dropped 4; count of bases not matched to a gene: 7. CDR3 length equals 15 residues. The CDR3 region has the DNA TGTGCCAGCAGTGTTAAGACAGGGGGCTTATACGAGCAGTACTTC. Translated, it gives CASSVKTGGLYEQYF.

J is TRBJ1-6 and V is TRBV6-1; D is possibly TRBD1 (5 bases). Trimming pared 6 bases from V and 9 bases from J, leaving 15 bases between. This CDR3 comprises 14 residues. Germline V gene sequence: CDR1 MNHNS, CDR2 SASEGT. The CDR3 DNA reads as TGTGCCAGCAGCCCCAGGGTAGCGGGTTCACCCCTCCACTTT. Its protein product is CASSPRVAGSPLHF.

This clonotype was observed at least ten times. The rearrangement uses TRBV5-5 and TRBJ1-3; the D gene is possibly TRBD1 (5 bases). The CDR3 contains 15 residues. Germline lookup yields CDR1 SGHKS and CDR2 YYEKEE (reference sequence). V gave up 4 bases and J gave up 0 bases, with 11 bases separating them. The CDR3 reads CASSRDGDSGNTIYF. The CDR3 DNA sequence: TGTGCCAGCAGCAGGGACGGAGACTCTGGAAACACCATATATTTT.

This chain links TRBV28 with TRBJ2-3, with 8 positions matching TRBD1. Losses at the gene ends were 6 bases for V and 4 bases for J; bases not matched to a gene: 6. This CDR3 has 14 amino acids. In germline, CDR1 is MDHEN, CDR2 SYDVKM. CDR3 coding DNA: TGTGCCAGCAGCCCAAGGACAGGGCCAGATACGCAGTATTTT. This codes for CASSPRTGPDTQYF.